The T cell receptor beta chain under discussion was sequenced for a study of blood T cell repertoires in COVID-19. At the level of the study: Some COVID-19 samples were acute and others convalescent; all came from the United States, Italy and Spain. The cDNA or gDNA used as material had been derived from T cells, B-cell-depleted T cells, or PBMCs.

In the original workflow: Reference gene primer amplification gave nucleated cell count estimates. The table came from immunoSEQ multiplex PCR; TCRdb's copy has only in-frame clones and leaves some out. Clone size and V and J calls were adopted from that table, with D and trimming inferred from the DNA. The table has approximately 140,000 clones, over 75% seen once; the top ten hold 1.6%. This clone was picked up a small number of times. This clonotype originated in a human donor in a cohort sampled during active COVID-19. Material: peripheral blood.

The CDR3 spells CASSLDWEEIYEQYF. CDR3 DNA sequence: TGTGCCAGCAGCTTAGACTGGGAGGAGATCTACGAGCAGTACTTC. This chain links TRBV11-2 with TRBJ2-7, with D tentatively TRBD2 (6 bases). The CDR3 totals 15 residues. Germline V gene sequence: CDR1 SGHAT, CDR2 FQNNGV. The V end was cut by 0 bases, the J end by 3 bases, with 12 bases between.